One and the same sample provided the 3 T cell receptor beta chains below, sequenced in a study of TIL therapy for anti-PD-1-resistant metastatic lung cancer. As to time point: pre-treatment sample, taken before nivolumab and TIL therapy. Sequencing used immunoSEQ v3. Sequencing was performed with immunoSEQ multiplex PCR; in TCRdb, only in-frame clones are kept and a portion is missing. This sample carries nearly 60,000 clones, less than 85% of them seen once, and the ten largest clones take 1.5% to 2%. Sequenced material: blood, taken at baseline. The receptors stem from a person between 25 and 79 years old with non-small cell lung cancer.

This clone was counted only a few times. The J gene is TRBJ2-1, the V gene TRBV7-6; D is possibly TRBD1 or TRBD2 (5 bases each). This CDR3 comprises 17 residues. The V end was cut by 4 bases, the J end by 0 bases, with 16 bases between. The germline CDR1 and CDR2 sequences are SGHVS and FNYEAQ. The CDR3 loop reads CASSSQLGGYSYNEQFF. CDR3 in DNA: TGTGCCAGCAGCTCCCAACTTGGGGGATACTCCTACAATGAGCAGTTCTTC. Filled out from reference TRBV7-6 and TRBJ2-1, the complete variable domain reads GAGVSQSPRYKVTKRGQDVALRCDPISGHVSLYWYRQALGQGPEFLTYFNYEAQQDKSGLPNDRFSAERPEGSISTLTIQRTEQRDSAMYRCASSSQLGGYSYNEQFFGPGTRLTVL.

The chain employs TRBV6-5 and TRBJ1-2; no clear D. Looked up from germline, CDR1 is MNHEY and CDR2 is SVGAGI. V gave up 2 bases and J gave up 3 bases, with 13 bases separating them. The CDR3 contains 15 residues. Here the CDR3 reads CASSYAASGYYGYTF. The CDR3 nucleotides read TGTGCCAGCAGTTACGCTGCCTCGGGGTACTATGGCTACACCTTC.

This chain connects TRBV13 to TRBJ2-1, with D tentatively TRBD2 (6 bases). With 5 bases removed from V and 8 bases from J, the gap between germline ends came to 22 bases. The CDR3 runs 16 residues. Germline values: CDR1 PRHDT, CDR2 FYEKMQ (reference sequence). CDR3 loop: CASSPPARLGSDEQFF. The CDR3 region has the DNA TGTGCCAGCAGCCCCCCCGCTCGACTAGGTAGCGATGAGCAGTTCTTC.